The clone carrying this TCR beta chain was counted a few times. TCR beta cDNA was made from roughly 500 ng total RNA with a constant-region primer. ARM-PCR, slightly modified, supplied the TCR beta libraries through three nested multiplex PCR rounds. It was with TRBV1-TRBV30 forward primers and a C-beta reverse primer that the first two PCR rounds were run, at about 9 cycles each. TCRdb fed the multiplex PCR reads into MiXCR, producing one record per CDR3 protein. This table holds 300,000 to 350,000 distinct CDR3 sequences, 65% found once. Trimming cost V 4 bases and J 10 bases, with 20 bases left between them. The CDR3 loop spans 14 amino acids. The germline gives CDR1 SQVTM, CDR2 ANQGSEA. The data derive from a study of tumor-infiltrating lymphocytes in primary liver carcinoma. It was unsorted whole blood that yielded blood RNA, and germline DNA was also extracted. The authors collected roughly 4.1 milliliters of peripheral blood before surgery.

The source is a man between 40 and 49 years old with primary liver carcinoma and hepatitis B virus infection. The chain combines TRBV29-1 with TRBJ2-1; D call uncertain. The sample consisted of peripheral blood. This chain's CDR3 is CSVGAALAKWEQFF. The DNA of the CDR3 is TGCAGCGTTGGGGCGGCGCTCGCCAAATGGGAGCAGTTCTTC.